This TCR beta chain was found in a study of blood T cell repertoires in COVID-19. Study in general: From T cells, B-cell-depleted T cells, or PBMCs came the material, which was cDNA or gDNA.

Germline V lookup: CDR1 GTSNPN, CDR2 SVGIG (reference sequence). This CDR3 region has 16 residues. Unmatched junction bases numbered 5, after V lost 1 base and J lost 0 bases. In the study's own analysis: Reference gene primer amplification gave estimated nucleated cell counts. Assay: immunoSEQ multiplex PCR; the TCRdb copy retains only in-frame clones and omits some. The V and J calls and the clone size are those of that table, but D and trimming were determined from the DNA. The table has around 70,000 clones, roughly 84% seen once. Specimen: peripheral blood. The chain links TRBV30 to TRBJ1-3; TRBD1 matches 8 bases. The origin of this receptor is a woman older than 75 with active or convalescent COVID-19. The CDR3 region has the DNA TGTGCCTGGAGTGCGACAGGGGCTTCCTCTGGAAACACCATATATTTT. Residues: CAWSATGASSGNTIYF.